The present T cell receptor (beta chain) was sequenced within a study of beta chain bispecific antibodies for T cell cancers. Turning to the study itself: HPB-ALL carried surface TRBV5-5, while Jurkat carried TRBV12-3.

This CDR3 region has 15 residues. Trimming stripped 5 bases from V and 6 bases from J, with 20 bases between. CDR1 is LNHDA and CDR2 is SQIVND in the germline V gene (reference sequence). Blood mononuclear cells were expanded for 2 to 3 days using either OKT3 anti-CD3 antibody or CD3/CD28 beads. This sample: Jurkat plus normal T cells with anti-TRBV12 bispecific. This clonotype was seen repeatedly, ten times or more. Its target is unknown. The study, taken as a whole, reports: The TRBV12-3 share of total TRBV signal fell around 99% after anti-TRBV12 rather than anti-CD19 exposure. Most targeted TRBV signal came from the leukemia cell line cells, not normal T cells.

TCRdb itself ran the 5' RACE reads through MiXCR, one entry per CDR3 protein. The table has 20,000 to 25,000 distinct CDR3 sequences, approximately 2% seen once. This specimen was healthy donor T cells cultured with leukemia cells, taken from a culture containing a bispecific antibody targeting TCR Vbeta12. V and J are TRBV19 and TRBJ2-7; D unresolved. This sequence originates from a human donor in good health. Some clones in this sample may be carry-over from other donors' samples. As DNA, the CDR3 is TGTGCCAGTAGTTCCGCCGACACCCCCTTCTCCGAGCAGTACTTC. It is translated as CASSSADTPFSEQYF.